The next 15 T cell receptor beta chains were all read from a single sample in a study of metastatic and nonmetastatic thyroid tumors. Thyroid surgery had not been preceded by any treatment in any patient. TCRdb recomputed clones from the PCR reads via MiXCR. The table has about 23,000 clones, approximately 20% seen once. The sequencing sample was made of blood. Receptors were obtained from a male donor with papillary thyroid cancer or a benign thyroid nodule (not recorded which). Some clones in this sample may be carry-over from other donors' samples.

Turning to this clone: A much more abundant neighbour one base away suggests this may be a read error. The chain links TRBV5-4 to TRBJ2-5, with unresolved D. Germline V gene lookup returns CDR1 SGHNT and CDR2 YYREEE (reference sequence). The CDR3 totals 14 residues. Trimming cost V 0 bases and J 5 bases, with 11 bases left between them. CDR3 bases: TGTGCCAGCAGCTTGGGGCAGTACAAGGAGACCCAGTACTTC. Amino acid sequence: CASSLGQYKETQYF.

There are many counts of this clone. This sequence may be a read error, since a much larger clone differs from it by one base. The V gene is TRBV3-1, the J gene TRBJ2-7, with 8 bases lining up with TRBD1. V shed 4 bases, J shed 2 bases, and the junction held 4 bases outside the gene matches. The CDR3 covers 14 residues. Germline assignment: CDR1 LGHDT and CDR2 YNNKEL (reference sequence). The CDR3 protein is CASSPLDRAYEQYF. In DNA, the CDR3 is TGTGCCAGCAGCCCCCTGGACAGGGCCTACGAGCAGTACTTC.

This clone is medium-sized. The chain uses TRBV12-3 or TRBV12-4 and TRBJ2-7, with D hard to call. The ends were cut back, 5 bases at V and 0 bases at J, with 8 bases in the middle. The CDR3 length is 13 residues. CDR3: CASSPASSYEQYF. DNA of the CDR3: TGTGCCAGCAGTCCAGCTAGCTCCTACGAGCAGTACTTC.

At least ten counts were recorded for this clone. The chain carries TRBV7-2 and TRBJ1-2; D possibly corresponds to TRBD1 (5 bases). V lost 3 bases and J 2 bases, leaving 7 bases between the germline ends. CDR1 is SGHTA and CDR2 is FQGNSA in the germline V gene. This CDR3 has 13 residues. Written as DNA, the CDR3 is TGTGCCAGCAGCTTTACAGGAAACTATGGCTACACCTTC. As protein: CASSFTGNYGYTF.

Many counts were recorded for this clone. The sample holds other DNA sequences that translate to the same CDR3. The rearrangement uses TRBV13 and TRBJ2-7, with 11 nucleotides matching TRBD2. CDR3 length equals 14 residues. The J segment lost 11 bases and the V segment lost 4 bases, leaving 10 bases of the junction unmatched. In germline, CDR1 is PRHDT, CDR2 FYEKMQ (reference sequence). CDR3 residues: CASSSRVAGGPEYF. For the CDR3, the DNA is TGTGCCAGCAGCTCCCGGGTAGCGGGAGGGCCAGAGTACTTC.

This clone was seen a single time. V is TRBV19 and J is TRBJ2-7, with 13 bases fitting TRBD2. Germline CDR1 LNHDA, CDR2 SQIVND (reference sequence). J gave up 4 bases and V 4 bases, and 7 bases lay outside the gene matches. CDR3 size: 16 residues. The CDR3 nucleotides are TGTGCCAGTAGTACACTAGCGGGAGGGCCTGGTTACGAGCAGTACTTC. Translated, it gives CASSTLAGGPGYEQYF.

In its sample, this clone was seen many times. The V call is TRBV3-1, the J call TRBJ1-3, with D unclear. This CDR3 is built from 18 residues. The germline V gene encodes CDR1 LGHDT and CDR2 YNNKEL (reference sequence). V was pared by 0 bases and J by 2 bases, with 17 bases between. This CDR3 reads CASSQDNIYGSPGNTIYF. CDR3 in DNA: TGTGCCAGCAGCCAAGACAATATCTATGGGTCACCTGGAAACACCATATATTTT.

This clone is termed medium-sized. The V and J genes are TRBV28 and TRBJ1-2, with D unclear. CDR1 is MDHEN and CDR2 is SYDVKM in the germline V gene. V was shortened by 4 bases and J by 5 bases, with 2 bases between the two germline ends. The CDR3 has 10 residues. Here the CDR3 DNA reads TGTGCCAGCAGTTCGTATGGCTACACCTTC. Protein sequence: CASSSYGYTF.

The CDR3 DNA follows: TGCGCCAGCAGCTTAGGGACTAGCCCCTTTGAACAAGATACGCAGTATTTT. It yields the protein CASSLGTSPFEQDTQYF. The chain is built from TRBV5-1 and TRBJ2-3; 9 bases align to TRBD2. After removal of 2 bases from V and 5 bases from J, the junction contained 12 bases not matched to a gene. CDR3 length: 17 amino acids. Germline CDR1 is SGHRS and CDR2 is YFSETQ.

In its sample, this clone was seen many times. The chain employs TRBV2 and TRBJ1-4; D ambiguous. The V gene lost 2 bases and the J gene lost 1 base, with 5 bases spanning the gap. Germline V gene lookup returns CDR1 SNHLY and CDR2 FYNNEI. This CDR3 region has 14 residues. The CDR3 spells CASSERETNEKLFF. CDR3 coding DNA: TGTGCCAGCAGTGAACGGGAAACTAATGAAAAACTGTTTTTT.

This chain links TRBV6-4 with TRBJ2-7; D call uncertain. Germline CDR1 and CDR2: MRHNA and SNTAGT. The V end was cut by 5 bases, the J end by 6 bases, with 11 bases between. The CDR3 covers 12 residues. The CDR3 DNA sequence: TGTGCCAGCAGTTTAGTGGGAAGCGAGCAGTACTTC. Its translation is CASSLVGSEQYF.

This clone is medium-sized by share. This sequence joins TRBV6-1 and TRBJ2-1; 12 nucleotides match TRBD2. Looked up from germline, CDR1 is MNHNS and CDR2 is SASEGT. V lost 5 bases to trimming and J lost 5 bases; unmatched junction nucleotides: 7. This CDR3 comprises 16 residues. CDR3 nucleotide sequence: TGTGCCAGCAGTCCCCTAGCGGGAGGGCGACACAATGAGCAGTTCTTC. The encoded protein is CASSPLAGGRHNEQFF.

This clone was seen ten or more times. V gene TRBV15 combines with J gene TRBJ1-5, with D hard to call. V dropped 1 base and J dropped 6 bases, with 7 bases sitting between them. Germline CDR1 LNHNV, CDR2 YYDKDF (reference sequence). This CDR3 spans 13 amino acids. The CDR3 bases are TGTGCCACCAGCAGAGGTTGGGGTCAGCCCCAGCATTTT. Protein: CATSRGWGQPQHF.

The chain links TRBV11-1 to TRBJ2-7; 7 bases match TRBD2. The CDR3 sequence is 15 residues long. CDR1 and CDR2 from the germline V gene are SGHAT and FQDESV (reference sequence). The V gene end was trimmed by 5 bases and the J gene end by 4 bases; junction bases not matched to a gene: 11. CDR3 protein: CASSAARWEGYEQYF. CDR3 DNA sequence: TGTGCCAGCAGCGCAGCCCGGTGGGAGGGGTACGAGCAGTACTTC.

This clone came up a few times. The V call is TRBV19, the J call TRBJ1-5; D is unclear. The germline gives CDR1 LNHDA, CDR2 SQIVND (reference sequence). This CDR3 contains 12 residues. V lost 6 bases, J lost 3 bases, and 6 bases lay in between. CDR3: CASRASNQPQHF. Written as DNA, the CDR3 is TGTGCCAGTAGGGCTTCCAATCAGCCCCAGCATTTT. The full variable domain, in which reference TRBV19 and TRBJ1-5 provide the parts outside the CDR3, is DGGITQSPKYLFRKEGQNVTLSCEQNLNHDAMYWYRQDPGQGLRLIYYSQIVNDFQKGDIAEGYSVSREKKESFPLTVTSAQKNPTAFYLCASRASNQPQHFGDGTRLSIL.